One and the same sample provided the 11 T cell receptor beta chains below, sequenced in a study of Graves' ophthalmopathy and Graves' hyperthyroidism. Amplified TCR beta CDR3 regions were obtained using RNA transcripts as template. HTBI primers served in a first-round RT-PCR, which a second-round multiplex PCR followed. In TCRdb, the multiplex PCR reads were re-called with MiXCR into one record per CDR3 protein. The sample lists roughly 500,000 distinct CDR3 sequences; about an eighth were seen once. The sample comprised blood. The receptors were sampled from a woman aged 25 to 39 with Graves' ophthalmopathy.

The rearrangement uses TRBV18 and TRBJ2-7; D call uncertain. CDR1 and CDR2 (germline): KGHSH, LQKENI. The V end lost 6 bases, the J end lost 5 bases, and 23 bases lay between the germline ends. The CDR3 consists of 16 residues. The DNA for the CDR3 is TGTGCCAGCTCCCCGGGTGGAGTAGGGATCAACAACGAGCAGTACTTC. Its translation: CASSPGGVGINNEQYF.

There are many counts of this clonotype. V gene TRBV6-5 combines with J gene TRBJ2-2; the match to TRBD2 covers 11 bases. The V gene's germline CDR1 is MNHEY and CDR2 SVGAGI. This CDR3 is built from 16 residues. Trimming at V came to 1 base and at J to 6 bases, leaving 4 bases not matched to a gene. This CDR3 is CASSYWLAGGSGELFF. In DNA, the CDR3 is TGTGCCAGCAGTTACTGGTTAGCGGGAGGGTCCGGGGAGCTGTTTTTT.

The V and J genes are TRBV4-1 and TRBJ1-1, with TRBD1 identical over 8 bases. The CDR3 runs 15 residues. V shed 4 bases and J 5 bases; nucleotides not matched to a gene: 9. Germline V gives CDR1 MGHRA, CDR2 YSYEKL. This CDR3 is CASSPFGQGVTEAFF. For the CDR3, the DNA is TGCGCCAGCAGCCCCTTCGGACAGGGCGTAACTGAAGCTTTCTTT.

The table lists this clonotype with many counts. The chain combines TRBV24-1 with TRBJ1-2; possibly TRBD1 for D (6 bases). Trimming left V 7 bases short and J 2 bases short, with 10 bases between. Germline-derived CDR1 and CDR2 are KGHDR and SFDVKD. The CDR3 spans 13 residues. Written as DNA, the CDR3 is TGTGCCACCAGCGACAGGTCAAACTATGGCTACACCTTC. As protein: CATSDRSNYGYTF.

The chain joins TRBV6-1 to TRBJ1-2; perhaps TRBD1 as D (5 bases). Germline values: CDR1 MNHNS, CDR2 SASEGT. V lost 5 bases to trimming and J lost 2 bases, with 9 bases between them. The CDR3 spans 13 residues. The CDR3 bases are TGTGCCAGCAGTCGCCGGGACAACTATGGCTACACCTTC. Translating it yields CASSRRDNYGYTF.

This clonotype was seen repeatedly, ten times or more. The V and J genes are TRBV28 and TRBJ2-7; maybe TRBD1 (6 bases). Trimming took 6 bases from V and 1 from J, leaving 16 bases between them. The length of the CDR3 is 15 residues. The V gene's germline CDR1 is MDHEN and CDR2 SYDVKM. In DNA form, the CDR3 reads TGTGCCAGCAGAAAACTACAGGGTCGGTCCTACGAGCAGTACTTC. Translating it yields CASRKLQGRSYEQYF.

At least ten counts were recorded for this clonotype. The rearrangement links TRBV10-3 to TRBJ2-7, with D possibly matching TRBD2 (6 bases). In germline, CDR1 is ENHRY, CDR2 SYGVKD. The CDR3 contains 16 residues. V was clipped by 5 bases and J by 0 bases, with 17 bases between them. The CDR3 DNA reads TGTGCCATCAGTCCCTTGGGGGGTGTTAGCTCCTACGAGCAGTACTTC. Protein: CAISPLGGVSSYEQYF.

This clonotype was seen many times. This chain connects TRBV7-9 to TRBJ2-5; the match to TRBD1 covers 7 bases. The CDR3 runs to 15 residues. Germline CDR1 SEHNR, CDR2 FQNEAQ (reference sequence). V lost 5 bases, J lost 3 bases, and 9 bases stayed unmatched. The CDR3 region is CASSGRDSLKETQYF. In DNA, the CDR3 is TGTGCCAGCAGCGGCAGGGACAGCCTGAAAGAGACCCAGTACTTC.

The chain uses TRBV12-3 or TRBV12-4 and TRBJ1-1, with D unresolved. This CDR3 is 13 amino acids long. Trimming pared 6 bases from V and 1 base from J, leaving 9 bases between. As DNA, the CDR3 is TGTGCCAGCAGCCTGGCCACGAACACTGAAGCTTTCTTT. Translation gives CASSLATNTEAFF.

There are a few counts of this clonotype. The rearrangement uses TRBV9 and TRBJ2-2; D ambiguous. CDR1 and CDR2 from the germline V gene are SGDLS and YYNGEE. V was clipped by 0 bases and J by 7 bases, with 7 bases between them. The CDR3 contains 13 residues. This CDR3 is CASSVGSFGELFF. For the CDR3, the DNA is TGTGCCAGCAGCGTAGGGTCTTTCGGGGAGCTGTTTTTT.

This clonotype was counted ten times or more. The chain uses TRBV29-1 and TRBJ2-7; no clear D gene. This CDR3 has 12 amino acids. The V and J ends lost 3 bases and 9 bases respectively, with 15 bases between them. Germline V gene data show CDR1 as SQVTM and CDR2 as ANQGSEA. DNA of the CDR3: TGCAGCGTTGAGGATTCCTCCGCCAGGCAGTACTTC. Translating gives CSVEDSSARQYF.